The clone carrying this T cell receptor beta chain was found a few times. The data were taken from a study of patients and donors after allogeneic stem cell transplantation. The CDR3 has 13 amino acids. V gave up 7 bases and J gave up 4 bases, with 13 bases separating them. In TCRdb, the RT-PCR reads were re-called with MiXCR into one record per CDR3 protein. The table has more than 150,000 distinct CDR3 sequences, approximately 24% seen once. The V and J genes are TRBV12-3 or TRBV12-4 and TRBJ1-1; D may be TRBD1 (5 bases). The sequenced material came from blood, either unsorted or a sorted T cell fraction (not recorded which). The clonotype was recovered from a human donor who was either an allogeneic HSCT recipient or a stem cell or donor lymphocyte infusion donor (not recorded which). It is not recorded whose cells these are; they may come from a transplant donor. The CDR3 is CASTRDGGTEAFF. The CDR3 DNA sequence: TGTGCCAGCACCCGAGATGGGGGCACTGAAGCTTTCTTT.